These 21 T cell receptor beta chains were all obtained from the same sample, sequenced in a study of blood T cell repertoires in COVID-19. The repertoire was sequenced with immunoSEQ multiplex PCR; TCRdb's copy has only in-frame clones and lacks some. Counted here are about 80,000 clones, over 75% occurring once; the ten biggest clones make up roughly 12%. The material sequenced was peripheral blood. These receptors originate from an elderly man with acute or convalescent COVID-19.

The chain links TRBV24-1 to TRBJ2-3; D not certain. Looked up from germline, CDR1 is KGHDR and CDR2 is SFDVKD. The germline V and J ends were trimmed by 1 base and 6 bases, with 4 bases remaining between them. CDR3 length equals 12 residues. CDR3 residues: CATSDFGDTQYF. The DNA for the CDR3 is TGTGCCACCAGTGATTTCGGGGATACGCAGTATTTT.

V is TRBV11-1 and J is TRBJ1-1; D not resolved. The ends were cut back, 0 bases at V and 6 bases at J, with 11 bases in the middle. The germline gives CDR1 SGHAT, CDR2 FQDESV (reference sequence). The CDR3 is 14 residues long. CDR3 DNA: TGTGCCAGCAGCTTAGCATCCGGGGTTGCTGAAGCTTTCTTT. It translates to CASSLASGVAEAFF.

For this clone: Other DNA sequences in the sample encode the same CDR3. The V gene is TRBV3-1 (or the pseudogene TRBV3-2), the J gene TRBJ2-7; D remains unclear. Between the trimmed V and J ends, which lost 0 bases and 3 bases, there was a span of 3 bases. The CDR3 is made up of 12 amino acids. CDR1 and CDR2 from the germline V gene are LGHDT and YNNKEL (reference sequence). CDR3 DNA: TGTGCCAGCAGCCAAGACAGCTACGAGCAGTACTTC. This codes for CASSQDSYEQYF.

This chain connects TRBV19 to TRBJ2-1; 8 bases are a match to TRBD1. Germline V gives CDR1 LNHDA, CDR2 SQIVND (reference sequence). The CDR3 is 12 amino acids. The trim removed 7 bases at V and 10 bases at J, leaving 6 bases unmatched. The CDR3 protein is CASKDRAGEQFF. The DNA of the CDR3 is TGTGCCAGTAAGGACAGGGCAGGCGAGCAGTTCTTC.

Here the CDR3 DNA reads TGTGCCAGCAGCGCCCCGGGACAGGGGGGTGTCGGGGAGCAGTACTTC. It is translated as CASSAPGQGGVGEQYF. V is TRBV4-2 and J is TRBJ2-7; 11 bases agree with TRBD1. Per germline, CDR1 LGHNA and CDR2 YNFKEQ. CDR3 length: 16 amino acids. The V and J ends lost 5 bases and 7 bases, in that order; junction bases with no gene match: 13.

This sequence joins TRBV6-5 and TRBJ1-6, with 8 bases that match TRBD1. The junction had 10 bases not matched to a gene; V was cut back by 6 bases and J by 9 bases. Germline V CDR1 and CDR2: MNHEY, SVGAGI. This CDR3 has 15 amino acids. The CDR3 DNA follows: TGTGCCAGCAGAGCGGGACAGGAGTTGGCTTCACCCCTCCACTTT. Amino acid sequence: CASRAGQELASPLHF.

The chain employs TRBV27 and TRBJ1-3, with D possibly matching TRBD1 (5 bases). Germline V gives CDR1 MNHEY, CDR2 SMNVEV (reference sequence). V was cut by 5 bases and J by 8 bases, with 19 bases left in between. This CDR3 has 15 residues. The CDR3 region has the DNA TGTGCCAGCAGTCCCTTTTGGGGCGGTAAGGACACCATATATTTT. Protein: CASSPFWGGKDTIYF.

This clone was counted between two and nine times. The chain recombines TRBV12-3 or TRBV12-4 with TRBJ2-2; D is undetermined. Trimming stripped 6 bases from V and 6 bases from J, with 11 bases between. The CDR3 is 13 residues long. The CDR3 is CASSFLSAGELFF. CDR3 in DNA: TGTGCCAGCAGCTTTCTAAGCGCCGGGGAGCTGTTTTTT.

The chain couples TRBV7-9 to TRBJ1-2, with 12 bases aligning to TRBD1. Germline lookup yields CDR1 SEHNR and CDR2 FQNEAQ (reference sequence). With V trimmed by 6 bases and J by 6 bases, 8 bases remained unmatched. The CDR3 spans 15 residues. The CDR3 region has the DNA TGTGCCAGCAGTGAAGGGGGACAGGGGGCAAATGGCTACACCTTC. Amino acids: CASSEGGQGANGYTF.

This chain joins TRBV27 and TRBJ1-5; D is unresolved. The germline CDR1 and CDR2 sequences are MNHEY and SMNVEV (reference sequence). CDR3 length: 11 amino acids. The V end lost 5 bases, the J end lost 12 bases, and 11 bases lay between the germline ends. CDR3 region: CASSAVKLQHF. The CDR3 bases are TGTGCCAGCAGTGCCGTGAAGCTCCAGCATTTT.

The chain uses TRBV2 and TRBJ1-2, with 11 bases aligning to TRBD1. The CDR3 is 14 residues long. V shed 8 bases, J shed 8 bases, and the junction held 10 bases outside the gene matches. Germline assignment: CDR1 SNHLY and CDR2 FYNNEI. The DNA of the CDR3 is TGTGCCAGCCGCGGGACAGGGGGACGGTGGGGCTACACCTTC. Translated: CASRGTGGRWGYTF.

The genes are TRBV3-1 (or the pseudogene TRBV3-2) and TRBJ2-6; TRBD1 agrees at 11 bases. The V gene end was trimmed by 1 base and the J gene end by 0 bases; junction bases not matched to a gene: 17. The CDR3 spans 23 residues. CDR1 and CDR2 (germline): LGHDT, YNNKEL (reference sequence). The CDR3 DNA reads as TGTGCCAGCAGCCAAGCAGGACAGGGGGCAAGGGGTGGATCTTTCTCTGGGGCCAACGTCCTGACTTTC. It is translated as CASSQAGQGARGGSFSGANVLTF.

V is TRBV27 and J is TRBJ1-5; D is possibly TRBD1 (6 bases). The V end lost 1 base, the J end lost 1 base, and 11 bases lay between the germline ends. Germline V gives CDR1 MNHEY, CDR2 SMNVEV (reference sequence). The CDR3 is 16 amino acids. In DNA, the CDR3 is TGTGCCAGCAGTTTATTCAGGGGAGGGAGCAATCAGCCCCAGCATTTT. It yields the protein CASSLFRGGSNQPQHF.

With regard to this clone: At one boundary the junction diverges from the germline segment, which might be a read error. The chain joins TRBV9 to TRBJ1-6, with D possibly TRBD1 on 5 matching bases. Germline lookup yields CDR1 SGDLS and CDR2 YYNGEE. The CDR3 is 13 residues long. The CDR3 bases are TGTGTCAGCAGTAGGGGTGATAATTCACCCCTCCACTTT. This translates into CVSSRGDNSPLHF.

This clone showed up just once. This sequence joins TRBV3-1 (or the pseudogene TRBV3-2) and TRBJ2-1; TRBD2 matches at 8 bases. The J segment lost 7 bases and the V segment lost 4 bases, leaving 18 bases of the junction unmatched. Germline CDR1 and CDR2: LGHDT and YNNKEL (reference sequence). There are 18 residues in the CDR3. CDR3 loop: CASSRGVRAGGHGNEQFF. In DNA form, the CDR3 reads TGTGCCAGCAGCCGCGGCGTTCGGGCGGGGGGCCACGGGAATGAGCAGTTCTTC.

This rearrangement joins TRBV18 to TRBJ2-1; a possible D gene is TRBD1 (5 bases). V gave up 3 bases and J gave up 7 bases, with 13 bases separating them. The germline CDR1 and CDR2 sequences are KGHSH and LQKENI. The CDR3 runs 14 residues. Written as DNA, the CDR3 is TGTGCCAGCTCACCTCAAAGGGGCGTAAATGAGCAGTTCTTC. Translated: CASSPQRGVNEQFF.

This sequence joins TRBV13 and TRBJ2-1, with D possibly TRBD2 on 6 matching bases. The ends were cut back, 3 bases at V and 5 bases at J, with 11 bases in the middle. The germline V gene has CDR1 PRHDT and CDR2 FYEKMQ (reference sequence). This CDR3 has 14 amino acids. This CDR3 reads CASSLRRGDNEQFF. In nucleotides, the CDR3 is TGTGCCAGCAGCTTGCGGCGGGGTGACAATGAGCAGTTCTTC.

This chain uses TRBV2 with TRBJ1-2, with 9 positions matching TRBD1. Germline-derived CDR1 and CDR2 are SNHLY and FYNNEI. The junction had 8 bases not matched to a gene; V was cut back by 5 bases and J by 7 bases. This CDR3 comprises 14 residues. The CDR3 loop is CASSKQQGALGYTF. CDR3 nucleotide sequence: TGTGCCAGCAGTAAACAACAGGGGGCACTTGGCTACACCTTC.

The chain combines TRBV7-6 with TRBJ2-3, with 7 bases fitting TRBD2. V shed 3 bases and J 2 bases; nucleotides not matched to a gene: 2. Germline lookup yields CDR1 SGHVS and CDR2 FNYEAQ. The CDR3 extends over 14 amino acids. CDR3 protein: CASSLGGTTDTQYF. The CDR3 region has the DNA TGTGCCAGCAGCTTGGGGGGGACCACAGATACGCAGTATTTT.

The chain is built from TRBV2 and TRBJ2-2, with D unresolved. Germline CDR1 is SNHLY and CDR2 is FYNNEI. This CDR3 region has 16 residues. Trimming removed 4 bases from V and 3 bases from J, with 15 bases in between. In nucleotides, the CDR3 is TGTGCCAGCAGTGCGCTTATGCCCCCGGACACCGGGGAGCTGTTTTTT. The encoded protein is CASSALMPPDTGELFF.

In its sample, this clone was seen a few times. The rearrangement links TRBV14 to TRBJ2-7; 10 bases agree with TRBD1. Trimming at V came to 4 bases and at J to 4 bases, leaving 13 bases not matched to a gene. There are 17 residues in the CDR3. Germline CDR1 and CDR2: SGHDN and FVKESK. The CDR3: CASSPTKSGQGIYEQYF. The CDR3, as DNA: TGTGCCAGCAGCCCAACGAAGTCGGGACAGGGGATATACGAGCAGTACTTC.